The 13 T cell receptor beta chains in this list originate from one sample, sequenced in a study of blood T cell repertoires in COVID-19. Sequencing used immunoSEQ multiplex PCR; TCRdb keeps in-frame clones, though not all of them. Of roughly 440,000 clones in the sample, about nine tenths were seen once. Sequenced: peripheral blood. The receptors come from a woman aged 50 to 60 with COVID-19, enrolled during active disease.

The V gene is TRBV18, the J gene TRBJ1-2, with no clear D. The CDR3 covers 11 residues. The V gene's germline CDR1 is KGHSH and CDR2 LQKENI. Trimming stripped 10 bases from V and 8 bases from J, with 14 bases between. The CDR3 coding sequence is TGTGCCACCTTCGGAGGTGGAGGCTACACCTTC. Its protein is CATFGGGGYTF.

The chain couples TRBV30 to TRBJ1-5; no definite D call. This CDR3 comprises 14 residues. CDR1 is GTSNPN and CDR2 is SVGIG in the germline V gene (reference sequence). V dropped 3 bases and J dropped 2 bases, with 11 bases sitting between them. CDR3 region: CAWSHDTGNQPQHF. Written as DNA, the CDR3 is TGTGCCTGGAGCCACGACACCGGCAATCAGCCCCAGCATTTT.

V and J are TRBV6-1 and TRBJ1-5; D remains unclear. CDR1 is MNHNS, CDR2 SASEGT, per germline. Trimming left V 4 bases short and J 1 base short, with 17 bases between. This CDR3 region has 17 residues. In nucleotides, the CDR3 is TGTGCCAGCAGTGGAAGACTTGGCCGGGAAAGCAATCAGCCCCAGCATTTT. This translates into CASSGRLGRESNQPQHF.

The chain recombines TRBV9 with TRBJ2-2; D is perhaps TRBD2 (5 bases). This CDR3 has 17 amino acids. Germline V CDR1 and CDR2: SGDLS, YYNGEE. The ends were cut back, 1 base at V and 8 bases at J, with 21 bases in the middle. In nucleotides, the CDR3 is TGTGCCAGCAGCGTATTTACGGCGGGCCCAACGGGAGGGGAGCTGTTTTTT. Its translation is CASSVFTAGPTGGELFF.

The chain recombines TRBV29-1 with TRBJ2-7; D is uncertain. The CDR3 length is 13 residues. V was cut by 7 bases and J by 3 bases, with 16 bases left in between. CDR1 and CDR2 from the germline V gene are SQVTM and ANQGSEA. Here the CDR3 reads CSARWAKGYEQYF. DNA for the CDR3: TGCAGCGCCCGGTGGGCGAAAGGCTACGAGCAGTACTTC.

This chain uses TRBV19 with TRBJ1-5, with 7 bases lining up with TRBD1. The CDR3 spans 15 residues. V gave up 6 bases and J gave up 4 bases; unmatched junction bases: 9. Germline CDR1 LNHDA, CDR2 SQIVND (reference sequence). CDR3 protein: CASSQNRGPNQPQHF. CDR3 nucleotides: TGTGCCAGTAGCCAAAACAGGGGACCTAATCAGCCCCAGCATTTT.

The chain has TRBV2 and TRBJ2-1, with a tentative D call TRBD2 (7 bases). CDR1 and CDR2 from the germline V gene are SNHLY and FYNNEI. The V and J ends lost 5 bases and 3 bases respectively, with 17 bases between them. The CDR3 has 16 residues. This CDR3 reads CASSLRRGAGYNEQFF. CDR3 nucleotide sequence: TGTGCCAGCAGTCTACGACGGGGGGCCGGCTACAATGAGCAGTTCTTC.

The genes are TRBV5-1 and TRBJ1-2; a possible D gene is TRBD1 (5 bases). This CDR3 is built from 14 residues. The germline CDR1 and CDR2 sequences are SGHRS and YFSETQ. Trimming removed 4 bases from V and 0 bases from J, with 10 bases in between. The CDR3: CASSPTVSNYGYTF. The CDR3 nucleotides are TGCGCCAGCAGCCCGACAGTATCTAACTATGGCTACACCTTC.

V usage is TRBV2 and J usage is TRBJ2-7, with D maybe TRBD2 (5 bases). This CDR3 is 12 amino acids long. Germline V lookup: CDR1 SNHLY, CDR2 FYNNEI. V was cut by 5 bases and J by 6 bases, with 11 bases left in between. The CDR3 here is CASSSDFPEQYF. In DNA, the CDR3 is TGTGCCAGCAGTTCGGACTTCCCCGAGCAGTACTTC.

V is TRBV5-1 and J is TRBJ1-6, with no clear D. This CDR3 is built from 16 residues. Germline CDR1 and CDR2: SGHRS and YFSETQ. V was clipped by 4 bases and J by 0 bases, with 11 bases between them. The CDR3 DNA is TGCGCCAGCAGCACGCTCGCGTCCTCCTATAATTCACCCCTCCACTTT. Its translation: CASSTLASSYNSPLHF.

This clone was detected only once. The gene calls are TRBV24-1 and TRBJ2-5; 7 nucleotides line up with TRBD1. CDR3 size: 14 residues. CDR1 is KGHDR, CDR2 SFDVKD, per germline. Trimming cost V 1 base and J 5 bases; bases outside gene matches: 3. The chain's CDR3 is CATSDLLTGETQYF. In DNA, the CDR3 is TGTGCCACCAGTGATTTACTGACAGGGGAGACCCAGTACTTC.

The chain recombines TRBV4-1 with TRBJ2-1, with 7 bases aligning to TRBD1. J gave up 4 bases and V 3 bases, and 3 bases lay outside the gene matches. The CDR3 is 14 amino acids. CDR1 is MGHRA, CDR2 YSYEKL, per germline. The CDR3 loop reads CASSQGTVYNEQFF. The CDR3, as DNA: TGCGCCAGCAGCCAGGGGACAGTTTACAATGAGCAGTTCTTC.

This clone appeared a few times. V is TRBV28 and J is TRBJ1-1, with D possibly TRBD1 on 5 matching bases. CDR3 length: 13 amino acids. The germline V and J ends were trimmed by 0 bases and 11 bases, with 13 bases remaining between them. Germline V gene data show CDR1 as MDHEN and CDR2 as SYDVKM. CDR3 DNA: TGTGCCAGCAGTTTATGGGCTGGAGGGGTGGCTTTCTTT. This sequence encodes CASSLWAGGVAFF.